The clone carrying this T cell receptor (beta chain) was observed a few times. The antigen remains undetermined. This entry is derived from a study of CD8 T cells in ankylosing spondylitis. Quantitative 5'-RACE with molecular barcodes was used to make the TCR beta libraries. Using its own MiXCR run on the 5' RACE reads, TCRdb lists one record per CDR3 protein. The sample lists 150,000 to 200,000 distinct CDR3 sequences, about 18% occurring once. Regarding the study as a whole: Blood from ankylosing spondylitis patients appeared to carry a characteristic roughly 8-variant TCR beta motif. Clones linked to disease, bearing a CD8+ phenotype, were relatively rare in peripheral blood. Reportedly, disease-linked clones are significantly enriched in ankylosing spondylitis patients' matched synovial fluid.

Per germline, CDR1 DFQATT and CDR2 SNEGSKA (reference sequence). V was pared by 6 bases and J by 3 bases, with 9 bases between. The CDR3 is 11 amino acids. Source material: blood, either unsorted or a sorted T cell fraction (not recorded which). The gene calls are TRBV20-1 and TRBJ2-7; TRBD1 is a possible D gene (6 bases). The source is a male donor with ankylosing spondylitis or in good health (not recorded which). CDR3 DNA: TGCAGTGCCGGGACATTCTACGAGCAGTACTTC. This encodes CSAGTFYEQYF.